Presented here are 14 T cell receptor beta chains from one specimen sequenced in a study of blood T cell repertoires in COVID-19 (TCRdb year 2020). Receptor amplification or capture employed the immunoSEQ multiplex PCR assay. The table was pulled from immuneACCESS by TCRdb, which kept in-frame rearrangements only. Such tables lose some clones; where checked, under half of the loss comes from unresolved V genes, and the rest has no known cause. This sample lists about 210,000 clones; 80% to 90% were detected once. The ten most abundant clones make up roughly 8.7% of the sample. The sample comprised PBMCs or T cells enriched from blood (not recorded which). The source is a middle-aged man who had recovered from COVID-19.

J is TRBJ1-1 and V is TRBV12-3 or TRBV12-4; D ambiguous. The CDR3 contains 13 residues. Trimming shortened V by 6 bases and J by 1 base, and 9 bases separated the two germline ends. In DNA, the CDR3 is TGTGCCAGCAGCCACGACACGAACACTGAAGCTTTCTTT. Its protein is CASSHDTNTEAFF.

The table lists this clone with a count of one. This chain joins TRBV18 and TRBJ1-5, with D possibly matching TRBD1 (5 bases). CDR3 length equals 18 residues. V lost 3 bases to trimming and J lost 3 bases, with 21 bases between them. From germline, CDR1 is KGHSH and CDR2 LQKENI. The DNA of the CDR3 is TGTGCCAGCTCACCTGAGAAGGCGGGGCCCTTTTACAATCAGCCCCAGCATTTT. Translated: CASSPEKAGPFYNQPQHF. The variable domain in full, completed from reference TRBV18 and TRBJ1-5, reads NAGVMQNPRHLVRRRGQEARLRCSPMKGHSHVYWYRQLPEEGLKFMVYLQKENIIDESGMPKERFSAEFPKEGPSILRIQQVVRGDSAAYFCASSPEKAGPFYNQPQHFGDGTRLSIL.

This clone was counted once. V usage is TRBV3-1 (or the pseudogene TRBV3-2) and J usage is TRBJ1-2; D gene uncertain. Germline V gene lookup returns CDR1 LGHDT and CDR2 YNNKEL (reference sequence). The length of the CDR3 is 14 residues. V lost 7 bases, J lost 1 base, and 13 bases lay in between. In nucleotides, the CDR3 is TGTGCCAGCACCTCTGGAAACTATAACTATGGCTACACCTTC. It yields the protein CASTSGNYNYGYTF.

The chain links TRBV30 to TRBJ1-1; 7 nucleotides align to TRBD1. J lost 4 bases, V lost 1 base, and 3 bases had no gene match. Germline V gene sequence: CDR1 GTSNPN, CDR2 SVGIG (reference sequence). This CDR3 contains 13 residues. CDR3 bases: TGTGCCTGGAGTGGACAGGGACGCACTGAAGCTTTCTTT. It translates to CAWSGQGRTEAFF.

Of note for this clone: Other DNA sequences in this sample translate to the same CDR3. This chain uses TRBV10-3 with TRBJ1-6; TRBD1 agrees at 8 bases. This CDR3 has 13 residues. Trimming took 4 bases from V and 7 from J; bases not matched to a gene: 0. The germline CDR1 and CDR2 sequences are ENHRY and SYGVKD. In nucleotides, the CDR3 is TGTGCCATCAGTGGGACAGGGAATTCACCCCTCCACTTT. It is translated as CAISGTGNSPLHF.

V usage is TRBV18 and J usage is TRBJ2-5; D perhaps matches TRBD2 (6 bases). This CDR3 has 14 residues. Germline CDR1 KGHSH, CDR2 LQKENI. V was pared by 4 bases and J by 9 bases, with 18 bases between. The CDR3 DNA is TGTGCCAGCTCACGCTCCTCGCTGGGGGAGGCCCAGTACTTC. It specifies CASSRSSLGEAQYF. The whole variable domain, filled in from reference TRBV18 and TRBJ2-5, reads NAGVMQNPRHLVRRRGQEARLRCSPMKGHSHVYWYRQLPEEGLKFMVYLQKENIIDESGMPKERFSAEFPKEGPSILRIQQVVRGDSAAYFCASSRSSLGEAQYFGPGTRLLVL.

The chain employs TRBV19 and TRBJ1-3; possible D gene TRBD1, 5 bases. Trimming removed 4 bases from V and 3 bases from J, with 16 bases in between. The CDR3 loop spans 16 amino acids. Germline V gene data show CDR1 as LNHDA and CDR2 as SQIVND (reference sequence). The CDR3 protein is CASSTRQSLGGNTIYF. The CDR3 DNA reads TGTGCCAGTAGTACCAGACAGTCCCTGGGTGGAAACACCATATATTTT.

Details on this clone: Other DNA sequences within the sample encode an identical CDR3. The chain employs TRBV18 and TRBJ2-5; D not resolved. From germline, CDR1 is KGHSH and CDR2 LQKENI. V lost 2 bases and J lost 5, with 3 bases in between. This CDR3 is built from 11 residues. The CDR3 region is CASSPGETQYF. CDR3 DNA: TGTGCCAGCTCACCAGGCGAGACCCAGTACTTC.

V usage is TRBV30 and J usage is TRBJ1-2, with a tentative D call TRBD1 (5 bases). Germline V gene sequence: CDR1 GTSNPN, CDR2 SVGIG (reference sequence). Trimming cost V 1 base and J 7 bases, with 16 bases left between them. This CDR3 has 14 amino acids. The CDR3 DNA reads TGTGCCTGGAGTGGGGAGGGACTACGATCTGGCTACACCTTC. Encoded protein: CAWSGEGLRSGYTF.

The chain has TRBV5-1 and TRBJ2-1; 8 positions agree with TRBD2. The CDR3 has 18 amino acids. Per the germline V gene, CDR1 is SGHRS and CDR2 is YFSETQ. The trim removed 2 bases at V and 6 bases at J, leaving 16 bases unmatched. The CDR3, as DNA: TGCGCCAGCAGCTTTGGTTTCTTCGGGAGGGAGTCGGTCAATGAGCAGTTCTTC. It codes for CASSFGFFGRESVNEQFF.

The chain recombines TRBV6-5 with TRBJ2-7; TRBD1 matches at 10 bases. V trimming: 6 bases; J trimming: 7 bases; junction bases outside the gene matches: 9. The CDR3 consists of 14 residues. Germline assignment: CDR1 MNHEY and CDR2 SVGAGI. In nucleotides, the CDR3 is TGTGCCAGCAGATTGCCGGGACAGGGGCGTGAGCAGTACTTC. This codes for CASRLPGQGREQYF.

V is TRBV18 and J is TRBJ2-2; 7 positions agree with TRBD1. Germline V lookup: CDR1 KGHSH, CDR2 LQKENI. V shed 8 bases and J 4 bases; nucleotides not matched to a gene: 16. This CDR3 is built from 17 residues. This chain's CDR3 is CASQFDRVGQITGELFF. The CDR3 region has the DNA TGTGCCAGCCAGTTCGACAGGGTTGGCCAGATCACCGGGGAGCTGTTTTTT.

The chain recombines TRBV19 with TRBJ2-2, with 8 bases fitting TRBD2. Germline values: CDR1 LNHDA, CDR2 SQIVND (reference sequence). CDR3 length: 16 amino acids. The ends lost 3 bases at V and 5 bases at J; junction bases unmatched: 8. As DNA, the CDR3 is TGTGCCAGTAGTATCCTCAGCGGGGGAGGGACCGGGGAGCTGTTTTTT. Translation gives CASSILSGGGTGELFF.

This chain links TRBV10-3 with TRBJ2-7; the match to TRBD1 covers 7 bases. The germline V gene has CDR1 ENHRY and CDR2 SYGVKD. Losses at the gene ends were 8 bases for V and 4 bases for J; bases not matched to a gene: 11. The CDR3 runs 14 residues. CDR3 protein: CAIGGTATYYEQYF. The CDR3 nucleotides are TGTGCCATCGGTGGGACAGCCACATATTACGAGCAGTACTTC.